Listed here are 22 T cell receptor beta chains from one sample, sequenced in a study of T cell responses to AZD1222 COVID-19 vaccine (dated by TCRdb to the early 2020s). Preparation of the library involved the immunoSEQ multiplex PCR assay. Sourced from immuneACCESS, this table was stored by TCRdb with only in-frame sequences that have V and J called. A share of the clones is absent; for the studies checked, an unresolved V gene accounts for under half, and the remainder has no known explanation. Present in this sample are about 120,000 clones, 70% to 90% of which were seen just once. The ten top clones hold about 6% of the sample. Explained via the paper, the time point label denotes: about 28 days (+/-7) after the second vaccine dose. The sample here was peripheral blood, taken 28 days after the second AZD1222 dose. Receptors were obtained from an adult who received the AZD1222 COVID-19 vaccine.

This clone has only a few counts. At the DNA level, this CDR3 is encoded by other sequences in the same sample as well. This chain uses TRBV7-2 with TRBJ1-3; no definite D call. The CDR3 contains 15 residues. Germline CDR1 SGHTA, CDR2 FQGNSA. Trimming removed 1 base at V and 0 bases at J, with 7 bases between. CDR3 nucleotide sequence: TGTGCCAGCAGCTTAGAGAGCGTCTCTGGAAACACCATATATTTT. Translation gives CASSLESVSGNTIYF. Full variable domain (missing parts from reference TRBV7-2 and TRBJ1-3): GAGVSQSPSNKVTEKGKDVELRCDPISGHTALYWYRQSLGQGLEFLIYFQGNSAPDKSGLPSDRFSAERTGGSVSTLTIQRTQQEDSAVYLCASSLESVSGNTIYFGEGSWLTVV.

This clone was counted once. J is TRBJ1-2 and V is TRBV6-2 or TRBV6-3; 11 nucleotides agree with TRBD1. The CDR3 loop spans 14 amino acids. Germline V gives CDR1 MNHEY, CDR2 SVGEGT. With 5 bases clipped from V and 8 bases from J, the junction kept 7 bases outside the gene matches. Here the CDR3 DNA reads TGTGCCAGCAGTAGGACAGGGGGCGTCGGGGGCTACACCTTC. It codes for CASSRTGGVGGYTF.

The chain employs TRBV7-2 and TRBJ1-6, with TRBD1 as a possible D gene (6 bases). This CDR3 is 15 amino acids long. V dropped 3 bases and J dropped 9 bases, with 15 bases sitting between them. The germline CDR1 and CDR2 sequences are SGHTA and FQGNSA. The CDR3 here is CASSFGGPRSSPLHF. Written as DNA, the CDR3 is TGTGCCAGCAGCTTTGGGGGGCCGCGGAGTTCACCCCTCCACTTT.

J is TRBJ2-3 and V is TRBV4-2, with 9 bases matching TRBD2. The ends lost 4 bases at V and 5 bases at J; junction bases unmatched: 10. The CDR3 loop spans 16 amino acids. Germline lookup yields CDR1 LGHNA and CDR2 YNFKEQ. This chain's CDR3 is CASSPPERGVGDTQYF. The CDR3 bases are TGTGCCAGCAGCCCGCCGGAGCGGGGGGTAGGAGATACGCAGTATTTT.

The chain carries TRBV19 and TRBJ2-7; TRBD1 aligns across 7 bases. Germline V gene lookup returns CDR1 LNHDA and CDR2 SQIVND (reference sequence). The CDR3 length is 13 residues. V dropped 3 bases and J dropped 3; count of bases not matched to a gene: 2. The CDR3 DNA reads as TGTGCCAGTAGTATGGGACAGAGCTACGAGCAGTACTTC. Encoded protein: CASSMGQSYEQYF.

The J gene is TRBJ2-2, the V gene TRBV7-2; no clear D gene. Germline CDR1 is SGHTA and CDR2 is FQGNSA. The CDR3 spans 15 residues. V gave up 6 bases and J gave up 2 bases, with 13 bases separating them. The CDR3 sequence: CASRLSHGNTGELFF. CDR3 coding DNA: TGTGCCAGCAGATTGAGCCACGGAAACACCGGGGAGCTGTTTTTT.

The chain combines TRBV29-1 with TRBJ1-3; no clear D gene. Trimming left V 2 bases short and J 5 bases short, with 7 bases between. This CDR3 spans 12 amino acids. Germline V CDR1 and CDR2: SQVTM, ANQGSEA. CDR3 region: CSVETHRNTIYF. The CDR3 DNA follows: TGCAGCGTTGAAACACACAGAAACACCATATATTTT.

The rearrangement links TRBV7-9 to TRBJ2-2; D remains ambiguous. The CDR3 covers 15 residues. V was shortened by 5 bases and J by 0 bases, with 10 bases between the two germline ends. Germline CDR1 reads SEHNR; CDR2 reads FQNEAQ (reference sequence). The CDR3 loop reads CASSRTTSNTGELFF. CDR3 coding DNA: TGTGCCAGCAGCCGAACCACCTCGAACACCGGGGAGCTGTTTTTT.

The J gene is TRBJ1-3, the V gene TRBV15; no firm D call. Trimming shortened V by 5 bases and J by 3 bases, and 11 bases separated the two germline ends. The CDR3 has 14 amino acids. Germline V gene lookup returns CDR1 LNHNV and CDR2 YYDKDF (reference sequence). The CDR3 DNA reads TGTGCCACCAGCCGTCCCGCGGATGGAAACACCATATATTTT. Encoded protein: CATSRPADGNTIYF.

CDR3 sequence: CASSFNGGPQETQYF. DNA of the CDR3: TGTGCCAGCAGCTTTAACGGGGGGCCCCAAGAGACCCAGTACTTC. The chain is built from TRBV7-3 and TRBJ2-5; D perhaps matches TRBD2 (7 bases). V was cut by 3 bases and J by 1 base, with 12 bases left in between. This CDR3 is 15 amino acids long. The germline gives CDR1 SGHTA, CDR2 FQGTGA.

V usage is TRBV7-9 and J usage is TRBJ1-6; D ambiguous. Germline-derived CDR1 and CDR2 are SEHNR and FQNEAQ (reference sequence). V lost 5 bases to trimming and J lost 0 bases, with 11 bases between them. The CDR3 runs 16 residues. CDR3 loop: CASSRIEGSYNSPLHF. CDR3 nucleotides: TGTGCCAGCAGCAGGATAGAAGGCTCCTATAATTCACCCCTCCACTTT.

About this clone: One junction end disagrees with the germline gene, perhaps due to a read error. V and J are TRBV19 and TRBJ1-2; possible D gene TRBD1, 6 bases. Germline lookup yields CDR1 LNHDA and CDR2 SQIVND (reference sequence). The CDR3 length is 13 residues. The CDR3 coding sequence is TGTGCCAGTAGCCCAGACGACCTCGGGACATCATACTTC. The encoded protein is CASSPDDLGTSYF.

This clone was counted a single time. The chain combines TRBV7-2 with TRBJ1-6; D gene unclear. Per the germline V gene, CDR1 is SGHTA and CDR2 is FQGNSA. V was cut by 2 bases and J by 7 bases, with 18 bases left in between. The CDR3 loop spans 17 amino acids. The CDR3 bases are TGTGCCAGCAGCTTATGGATGGCAGGCACACTAAATTCACCCCTCCACTTT. The encoded protein is CASSLWMAGTLNSPLHF. Using reference TRBV7-2 and TRBJ1-6 for the parts outside the CDR3, the full variable domain is GAGVSQSPSNKVTEKGKDVELRCDPISGHTALYWYRQSLGQGLEFLIYFQGNSAPDKSGLPSDRFSAERTGGSVSTLTIQRTQQEDSAVYLCASSLWMAGTLNSPLHFGNGTRLTVT.

The chain links TRBV11-2 to TRBJ1-1; D not certain. The CDR3 runs to 13 residues. V was shortened by 8 bases and J by 1 base, with 11 bases between the two germline ends. Germline V gene data show CDR1 as SGHAT and CDR2 as FQNNGV. The CDR3 DNA sequence: TGTGCCAGCCTCCGTTCTAGGAACACTGAAGCTTTCTTT. It is translated as CASLRSRNTEAFF.

This sequence joins TRBV19 and TRBJ2-7; D remains unclear. The V and J ends lost 1 base and 3 bases respectively, with 10 bases between them. The germline V gene has CDR1 LNHDA and CDR2 SQIVND (reference sequence). The CDR3 is made up of 14 amino acids. The CDR3 DNA sequence: TGTGCCAGTAGTATAGGGGCAGGTCGCTACGAGCAGTACTTC. Translating it yields CASSIGAGRYEQYF.

The chain uses TRBV10-3 and TRBJ1-1; possibly TRBD1 for D (5 bases). The CDR3 covers 11 residues. The germline V gene has CDR1 ENHRY and CDR2 SYGVKD. V was pared by 9 bases and J by 4 bases, with 9 bases between. The CDR3 coding sequence is TGTGCCATTAAGGGGTTCACTGAAGCTTTCTTT. Translating gives CAIKGFTEAFF.

The CDR3 sequence: CASSELDRGGYTF. CDR3 bases: TGTGCCAGCAGTGAATTGGACCGAGGAGGCTACACCTTC. The V call is TRBV25-1, the J call TRBJ1-2; D unresolved. CDR1 and CDR2 (germline): MGHDK, SYGVNS. This CDR3 has 13 residues. Trimming cost V 1 base and J 8 bases, with 11 bases left between them.

The chain joins TRBV9 to TRBJ1-1; the match to TRBD1 covers 9 bases. The trim removed 0 bases at V and 4 bases at J, leaving 4 bases unmatched. The length of the CDR3 is 15 residues. CDR1 is SGDLS and CDR2 is YYNGEE in the germline V gene. The chain's CDR3 is CASSVGGQGGTEAFF. CDR3 DNA sequence: TGTGCCAGCAGCGTAGGGGGACAGGGAGGCACTGAAGCTTTCTTT.

The chain links TRBV3-1 (or the pseudogene TRBV3-2) to TRBJ2-5; no reliable D call. The V end lost 3 bases, the J end lost 3 bases, and 5 bases lay between the germline ends. CDR1 is LGHDT and CDR2 is YNNKEL in the germline V gene (reference sequence). This CDR3 comprises 12 residues. CDR3 in amino acids: CASSQTKETQYF. The DNA of the CDR3 is TGTGCCAGCAGCCAGACAAAAGAGACCCAGTACTTC.

This chain links TRBV21-1 with TRBJ1-6. TRBV21-1 is an annotated pseudogene. The length of the CDR3 is 14 residues. The CDR3 sequence is CASSKVWEGSPLHF. The CDR3 coding sequence is TGTGCCAGCAGCAAAGTTTGGGAGGGCTCACCCCTCCACTTT.

Judged by abundance, this clone is medium-sized. This sequence joins TRBV19 and TRBJ2-7; D not resolved. CDR3 length: 13 amino acids. Per germline, CDR1 LNHDA and CDR2 SQIVND (reference sequence). The V gene lost 5 bases and the J gene lost 3 bases, with 11 bases spanning the gap. CDR3 coding DNA: TGTGCCAGTAGTCCCAGTGTCAGCTACGAGCAGTACTTC. Translation gives CASSPSVSYEQYF.

V usage is TRBV12-3 or TRBV12-4 and J usage is TRBJ1-1; D gene uncertain. V was cut by 7 bases and J by 1 base, with 7 bases left in between. This CDR3 contains 12 residues. The CDR3: CASTRGNTEAFF. In DNA form, the CDR3 reads TGTGCCAGCACCCGGGGGAACACTGAAGCTTTCTTT.